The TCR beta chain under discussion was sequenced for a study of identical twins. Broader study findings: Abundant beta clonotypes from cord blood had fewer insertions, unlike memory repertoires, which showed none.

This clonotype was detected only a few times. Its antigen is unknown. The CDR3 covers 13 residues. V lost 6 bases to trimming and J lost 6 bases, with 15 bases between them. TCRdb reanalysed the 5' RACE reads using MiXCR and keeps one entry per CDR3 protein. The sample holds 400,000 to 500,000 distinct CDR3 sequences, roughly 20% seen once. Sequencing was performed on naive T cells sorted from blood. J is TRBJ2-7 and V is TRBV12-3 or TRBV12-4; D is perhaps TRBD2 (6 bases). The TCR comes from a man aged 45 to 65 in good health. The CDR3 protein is CASSYVRDSEQYF. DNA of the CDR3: TGTGCCAGCAGCTACGTGCGGGATAGCGAGCAGTACTTC.